A single sample gave rise to the 2 T cell receptor beta chains below, sequenced in a study of T cell responses to AZD1222 COVID-19 vaccine. The table came from immunoSEQ multiplex PCR; TCRdb's copy has only in-frame clones and leaves some out. The sample carries around 140,000 clones, about nine tenths recorded once. The sample consisted of peripheral blood, taken on day 0 of AZD1222 vaccination. All receptors come from an adult in good health.

This chain connects TRBV15 to TRBJ1-1; the D is unclear. The germline V gene has CDR1 LNHNV and CDR2 YYDKDF (reference sequence). Deletions cut 0 bases from V and 1 base from J, with 12 bases between. This CDR3 spans 16 amino acids. The CDR3 sequence is CATSRDYAIRNTEAFF. The CDR3, as DNA: TGTGCCACCAGCAGAGATTACGCCATTAGGAACACTGAAGCTTTCTTT.

The V gene is TRBV5-1, the J gene TRBJ2-5, with 11 bases matching TRBD1. CDR1 and CDR2 from the germline V gene are SGHRS and YFSETQ. V shed 4 bases and J 5 bases; nucleotides not matched to a gene: 7. This CDR3 spans 15 amino acids. For the CDR3, the DNA is TGCGCCAGCAGCACCGGACAGGGGGCCTGGGAGACCCAGTACTTC. It codes for CASSTGQGAWETQYF.